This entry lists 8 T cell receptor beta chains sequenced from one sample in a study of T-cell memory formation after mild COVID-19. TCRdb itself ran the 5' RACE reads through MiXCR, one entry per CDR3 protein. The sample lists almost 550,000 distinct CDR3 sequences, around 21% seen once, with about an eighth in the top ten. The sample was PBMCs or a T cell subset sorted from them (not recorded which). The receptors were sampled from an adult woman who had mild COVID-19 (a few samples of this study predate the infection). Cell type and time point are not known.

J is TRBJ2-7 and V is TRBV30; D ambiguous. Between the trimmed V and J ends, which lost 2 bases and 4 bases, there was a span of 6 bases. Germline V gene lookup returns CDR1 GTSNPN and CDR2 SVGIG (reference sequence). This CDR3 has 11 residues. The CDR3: CAWSPRYEQYF. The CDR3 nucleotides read TGTGCCTGGAGTCCCCGGTACGAGCAGTACTTC. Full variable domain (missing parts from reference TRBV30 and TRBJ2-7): SQTIHQWPATLVQPVGSPLSLECTVEGTSNPNLYWYRQAAGRGLQLLFYSVGIGQISSEVPQNLSASRPQDRQFILSSKKLLLSDSGFYLCAWSPRYEQYFGPGTRLTVT.

The CDR3 bases are TGCGCCAGCAGCCAAGCCACTAGCGGCACAGATACGCAGTATTTT. It specifies CASSQATSGTDTQYF. This chain joins TRBV4-3 and TRBJ2-3, with 7 nucleotides matching TRBD2. CDR1 is LGHNA and CDR2 is YSLEER in the germline V gene. This CDR3 is 15 amino acids long. V trimming: 1 base; J trimming: 1 base; junction bases outside the gene matches: 2.

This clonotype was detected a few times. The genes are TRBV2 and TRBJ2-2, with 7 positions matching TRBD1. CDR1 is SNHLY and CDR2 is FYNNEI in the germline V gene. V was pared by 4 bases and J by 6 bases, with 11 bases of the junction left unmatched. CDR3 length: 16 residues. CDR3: CASSVRGSRGSGELFF. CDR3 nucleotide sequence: TGTGCCAGCAGTGTGAGGGGAAGCAGGGGGTCCGGGGAGCTGTTTTTT. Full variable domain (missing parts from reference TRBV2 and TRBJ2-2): EPEVTQTPSHQVTQMGQEVILRCVPISNHLYFYWYRQILGQKVEFLVSFYNNEISEKSEIFDDQFSVERPDGSNFTLKIRSTKLEDSAMYFCASSVRGSRGSGELFFGEGSRLTVL.

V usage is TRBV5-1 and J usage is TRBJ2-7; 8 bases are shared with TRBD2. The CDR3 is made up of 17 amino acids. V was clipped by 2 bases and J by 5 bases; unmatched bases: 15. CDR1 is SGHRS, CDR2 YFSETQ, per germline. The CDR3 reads CASSLYTGTSKSHEQYF. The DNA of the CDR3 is TGCGCCAGCAGCTTATATACCGGGACTAGTAAATCCCACGAGCAGTACTTC. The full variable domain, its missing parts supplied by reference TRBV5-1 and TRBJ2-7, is KAGVTQTPRYLIKTRGQQVTLSCSPISGHRSVSWYQQTPGQGLQFLFEYFSETQRNKGNFPGRFSGRQFSNSRSEMNVSTLELGDSALYLCASSLYTGTSKSHEQYFGPGTRLTVT.

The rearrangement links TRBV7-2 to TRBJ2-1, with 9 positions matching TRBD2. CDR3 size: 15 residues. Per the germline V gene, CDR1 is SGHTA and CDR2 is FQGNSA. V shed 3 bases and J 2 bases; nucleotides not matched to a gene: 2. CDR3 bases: TGTGCCAGCAGCTTCGTAGCGGGGGCCTACAATGAGCAGTTCTTC. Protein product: CASSFVAGAYNEQFF.

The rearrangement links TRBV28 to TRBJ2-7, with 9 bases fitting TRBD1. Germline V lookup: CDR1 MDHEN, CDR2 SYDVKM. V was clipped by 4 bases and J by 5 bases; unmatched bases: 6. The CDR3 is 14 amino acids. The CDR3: CASSSRQGGDEQYF. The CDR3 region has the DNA TGTGCCAGCAGTTCAAGACAGGGGGGTGACGAGCAGTACTTC.

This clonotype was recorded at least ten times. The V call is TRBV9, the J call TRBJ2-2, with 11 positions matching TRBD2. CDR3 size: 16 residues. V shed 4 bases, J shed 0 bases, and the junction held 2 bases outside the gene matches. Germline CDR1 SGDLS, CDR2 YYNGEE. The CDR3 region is CASSLLAGANTGELFF. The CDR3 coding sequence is TGTGCCAGCAGCCTACTAGCGGGAGCGAACACCGGGGAGCTGTTTTTT.

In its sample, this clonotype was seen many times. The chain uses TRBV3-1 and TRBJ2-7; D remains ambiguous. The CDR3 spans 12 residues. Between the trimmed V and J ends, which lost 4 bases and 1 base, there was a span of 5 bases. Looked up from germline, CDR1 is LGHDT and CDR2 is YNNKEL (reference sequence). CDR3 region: CASSRTSYEQYF. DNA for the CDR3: TGTGCCAGCAGCCGTACTTCCTACGAGCAGTACTTC.